This entry features one T cell receptor beta chain sequence. Its specific antigen is unknown. No much larger clonotype is one base removed from it; base qualities were not supplied. Thawed unstimulated PBMCs were stained for CD3, CD4 and CD8 and FACS-sorted into CD3+CD4+ and CD3+CD8+ populations. Randomization to immunosuppression withdrawal applied to every one of the 8 studied subjects. The Qiagen DNeasy Blood and Tissue Kit was used for genomic DNA isolation. High-throughput TCRbeta CDR3 sequencing of frozen genomic DNA was performed by immunoSEQ, with PCR amplification, mapping, bias correction and internal controls included. The paper's data handling went like this. Productive rearrangements were retained, and unique TCRbeta sequences were defined by the CDR3 nucleotide sequence together with the V and J gene. A sequence counted as donor-reactive only if the sequence showed at least 5-fold expansion in CFSE-low cells compared with unstimulated pre-transplant cells and had a frequency of at least 0.01%. To ensure at least 90% detection power, minimum frequency thresholds were set for each subject based on that subject's lowest-template unstimulated sample. Jensen-Shannon divergence between the top 1000 TCRbeta sequences post- versus pre-transplant served as the measure of repertoire turnover. Two-sided Fisher's exact tests were used to test for changes in the detection of donor-reactive sequences. TCRdb obtained this table from immuneACCESS and retained in-frame rearrangements with V and J assigned. These tables miss some clones; where compared with another copy, unresolved V genes account for less than half of the shortfall, and the remainder is unexplained. V, J and clone size derive from that table, while D and trimming were established from the DNA sequence. This sample comprises about 120,000 clones, 90% of them detected only once. Together, the top ten hold roughly 0.8% of the sample.

The data were taken from a study of T cell clones after liver transplantation (dated by TCRdb to the late 2010s). As for the study more broadly: ITN030ST, the source of the samples, was a randomized trial that attempted immunosuppression withdrawal within 2 years of liver transplantation. Donor-reactive T cell clones were identified by TCRbeta sequencing after a pre-transplant mixed lymphocyte reaction and then tracked in post-transplant blood. Third party-reactive TCRbeta sequences were also identified from pre-transplant MLRs to serve as an antigen-independent comparator for donor-reactive sequences. Of the eight recipients, a few were HCV-positive, while the remaining recipients had been transplanted for non-autoimmune, non-viral indications. Subjects received no induction therapy and standard immunosuppression until randomization at 12-24 months post-transplant. To count as tolerant, a recipient had to stay completely off immunosuppression for at least one year without liver enzymes climbing beyond twice the upper limit of normal. Blood samples were collected pre-transplant, then pre-randomization ahead of withdrawal, and finally post-randomization once withdrawal had either been completed or failed. A cohort of 8 liver transplant recipients was studied, of whom 3 were classified as tolerant and 5 as non-tolerant.

From its cysteine to its phenylalanine, the CDR3 spans 16 amino acids. Just the 48-base CDR3 DNA is kept, in frame starting at base 1. The germline V gene specifies ENHRY as CDR1 and SYGVKD as CDR2. V is trimmed back by 2 bases and J by 10 bases, and the junction contains 6 bases that no gene match accounts for. The study at large found these results: Conclusions were preliminary, limited by small, heterogeneous patient numbers and non-standardized post-transplant time points. Since no allograft tissue specimens were available, donor-reactive T cells may have migrated into the graft instead of being deleted. Donor-reactive sequences decreased more than third party-reactive sequences, which suggests partial antigen-specific deletion that was not related to withdrawal success. A significant post-transplant decrease in circulating donor-reactive CD4 TCRbeta sequences was observed in most of the 8 subjects, irrespective of tolerance or HCV status. Low numbers of available donor cells limited the measurable donor-reactive repertoire in two subjects. Once repertoire turnover was taken into account, donor-reactive detection showed a significant reduction for CD4 in 7 of 8 subjects and for CD8 in 8 of 8.

The sequencing used CD4+ T cells from blood, collected 12 months after liver transplant. Recombination connected TRBV10-3 to TRBJ2-1; the central 15 bases match TRBD2. The TCR originated in a human patient who received a liver transplant. In transplant recipients, some T cells may be of donor rather than host origin. The nucleotide sequence reads TGTGCCATCAGTGAGGTAGGGGGACTAGCGGGAGGAGAGCAGTTCTTC. Protein translation: CAISEVGGLAGGEQFF.